The 8 T cell receptor beta chains in this list originate from one sample, sequenced in a study of post-analysis software for immune sequencing data. TCR beta libraries were prepared from cDNA with unique molecular identifiers. TCRdb ran MiXCR on the PCR reads and lists one entry per CDR3 protein. The table records fewer than 850,000 distinct CDR3 sequences, about 32% of them present only once. Their recognized antigens are unknown. Study results and caveats: Controls had lower frequencies than patients of five or six TRBV segments, which included TRBV5-6, TRBV5-1 and TRBV20-1.

The sequenced sample was blood. The receptor source for this set is a girl under 18 with multiple sclerosis.

The chain links TRBV6-5 to TRBJ1-1; 11 bases are a match to TRBD1. CDR1 MNHEY and CDR2 SVGAGI come from the germline V gene. J was trimmed by 9 bases and V by 8 bases; bases with no gene match: 11. The length of the CDR3 is 14 residues. Here the CDR3 reads CASHIHGQGAKAFF. CDR3 sequence (DNA): TGTGCCAGCCACATACATGGACAGGGGGCTAAAGCTTTCTTT.

The sample holds a few counts of this clonotype. This chain uses TRBV28 with TRBJ2-7, with TRBD2 matching 11 bases. Germline CDR1 reads MDHEN; CDR2 reads SYDVKM. The trim removed 3 bases at V and 4 bases at J, leaving 8 bases unmatched. The CDR3 consists of 16 residues. CDR3 coding DNA: TGTGCCAGCAGTTTCCCCGGGACTAGCGGCTTTTACGAGCAGTACTTC. Translated: CASSFPGTSGFYEQYF.

This clonotype was counted between two and nine times. The chain carries TRBV10-2 and TRBJ2-5; 8 nucleotides align to TRBD2. The J segment lost 6 bases and the V segment lost 2 bases, leaving 14 bases of the junction unmatched. Germline V lookup: CDR1 WSHSY, CDR2 SAAADI. The length of the CDR3 is 17 residues. The DNA for the CDR3 is TGCGCCAGCAGTGAGCTACAGCCGGGAGGGCCTAGAAAGACCCAGTACTTC. Its protein product is CASSELQPGGPRKTQYF.

In this sample, this clonotype turned up many times. The chain has TRBV5-1 and TRBJ2-1, with 14 bases aligning to TRBD2. The ends lost 4 bases at V and 10 bases at J; junction bases unmatched: 7. The CDR3 loop spans 15 amino acids. Germline assignment: CDR1 SGHRS and CDR2 YFSETQ. The CDR3 bases are TGCGCCAGCAGCCTGACTAGCGGGAGGGCCGGGGAGCAGTTCTTC. Protein product: CASSLTSGRAGEQFF. Looking up the rest from reference TRBV5-1 and TRBJ2-1 gives the full variable domain: KAGVTQTPRYLIKTRGQQVTLSCSPISGHRSVSWYQQTPGQGLQFLFEYFSETQRNKGNFPGRFSGRQFSNSRSEMNVSTLELGDSALYLCASSLTSGRAGEQFFGPGTRLTVL.

The gene calls are TRBV29-1 and TRBJ2-2; TRBD2 matches at 10 bases. Germline lookup yields CDR1 SQVTM and CDR2 ANQGSEA. The CDR3 is 15 amino acids. V dropped 6 bases and J dropped 2; count of bases not matched to a gene: 6. CDR3 DNA: TGCAGCGTCGCCGGACTAGCGGCCAACACCGGGGAGCTGTTTTTT. Protein product: CSVAGLAANTGELFF.

The table lists this clonotype with a few counts. This chain joins TRBV2 and TRBJ2-3; weak D call: TRBD1 (6 bases). V was trimmed by 6 bases and J by 4 bases, leaving 14 bases between them. This CDR3 spans 14 amino acids. Looked up from germline, CDR1 is SNHLY and CDR2 is FYNNEI. CDR3 sequence (DNA): TGTGCCAGCAGCTTCCTTACAGGGCCAGATACGCAGTATTTT. It specifies CASSFLTGPDTQYF.

The J gene is TRBJ1-2, the V gene TRBV7-9; D gene unclear. The CDR3 loop spans 16 amino acids. Trimming left V 0 bases short and J 9 bases short, with 20 bases between. Looked up from germline, CDR1 is SEHNR and CDR2 is FQNEAQ (reference sequence). CDR3 protein: CASSLALPGGLGRYTF. The CDR3 DNA follows: TGTGCCAGCAGCTTAGCCCTCCCGGGTGGGCTTGGACGCTACACCTTC.

V and J are TRBV15 and TRBJ2-3; 10 bases agree with TRBD1. From germline, CDR1 is LNHNV and CDR2 YYDKDF (reference sequence). With V trimmed by 11 bases and J by 5 bases, 10 bases remained unmatched. CDR3 length: 14 amino acids. The CDR3 sequence: CAANDGTGEDTQYF. The CDR3 DNA reads as TGTGCCGCCAACGACGGGACAGGGGAAGATACGCAGTATTTT.